This T cell receptor (beta chain) was observed in a study of shared clonotypes between healthy human individuals. About the study: Donors had three CD4 naive, three CD4 memory, two CD8 naive and one CD8 memory plate apiece. General observations from the study: Deeper or shallower sequencing was expected to change how clonotypes are shared among donors.

From germline, CDR1 is ENHRY and CDR2 SYGVKD. The V end was cut by 3 bases, the J end by 1 base, with 9 bases between. The CDR3 runs to 14 residues. Partitioning of CD4+ cells yielded a CD45RA+ naive subset and a CD45RA-negative memory subset. Turning to this clone: Its antigen remains unknown.

Generated by immunoSEQ multiplex PCR, the TCRdb table keeps only in-frame clones and is missing some. The sample holds fewer than 3 million clones, under 95% seen once. This chain uses TRBV10-3 with TRBJ1-2; D not certain. The TCR was taken from a young man in good health. Some clones in this sample may be carry-over from other donors' samples. Sequenced material: naive CD4+ T cells from PBMCs. The subset here: CD45RA+ positively selected. In DNA form, the CDR3 reads TGTGCCATCAGTGAATTTAGGGATAACTATGGCTACACCTTC. Translating it yields CAISEFRDNYGYTF.